Listed below are T cell receptor beta chains from one sample, sequenced in a study of PD-1 blockade in classical Hodgkin lymphoma. Using immunoSEQ multiplex PCR, the repertoire was profiled, and TCRdb retains in-frame clones only, with some absent. The data hold tens of thousands of clones, with roughly 78% observed a single time. Sample: peripheral blood mononuclear cells (PBMCs), taken at baseline. Receptor source: a human donor with classical Hodgkin lymphoma. Each CDR3 is given with its conserved first and last residue. The order of the fields is D gene, V gene, J gene, clone size, CDR3 DNA, CDR3 protein. The D gene is left open where the match is weak. Not all rows give a size; the values are once, few, many and, for expanded clones, a class.

>TRBD1|TRBV2|TRBJ2-7|medium-sized
TGTGCCAAACGGACAGGGAGGTGGGTCGAGCAGTACTTC
CAKRTGRWVEQYF
>NA|TRBV7-8|TRBJ2-6|NA
TGTGCCAGCAGCCCCTCCTCTGGGGCCAACGTCCTGACTTTC
CASSPSSGANVLTF
>TRBD1|TRBV9|TRBJ2-2|NA
TGTGCCAGCAGCGGCGGGACAGGGGGCACCGGGGAGCTGTTTTTT
CASSGGTGGTGELFF
>NA|TRBV9|TRBJ1-2|NA
TGTGCCAGCAGCGGGAGCTCGGGTTGGCATGGCTACACCTTC
CASSGSSGWHGYTF
>TRBD1|TRBV11-2|TRBJ2-1|NA
TGTGCCAGCAGCCGAAGGGGACAGGTTTATGAGCAGTTCTTC
CASSRRGQVYEQFF
>NA|TRBV5-1|TRBJ2-4|NA
TGCGCCAGCAGCTTTAACCGAGGGGACATTCAGTACTTC
CASSFNRGDIQYF
>NA|TRBV2|TRBJ1-4|NA
TGTGCCAGCGGAGAGGGGAATAATGAAAAACTGTTTTTT
CASGEGNNEKLFF
>NA|TRBV19|TRBJ1-1|NA
TGTGCCAGCCGGACCGGGAACACTGAAGCTTTCTTT
CASRTGNTEAFF
>TRBD1|TRBV5-8|TRBJ1-6|NA
TGTGCCAGCAGGCGGGACAGGGAATCACCCCTCCACTTT
CASRRDRESPLHF
>NA|TRBV6-1|TRBJ1-3|NA
TGTGCCAGCAGCTACAGGAACCCGGCTGGTGGCACCATATATTTT
CASSYRNPAGGTIYF
>NA|TRBV18|TRBJ2-7|once
TGTGCCAGCTCACTTGGACAGAACTACGAGCAGTACTTC
CASSLGQNYEQYF